A single T cell receptor (beta chain) is shown here with its context. The antigen remains undetermined. At one boundary the junction diverges from the germline segment, which might be a read error. The data belong to a study of blood T cells in healthy people across ages. Overall study results and limits: More naive CD4+ cells and higher diversity were found in long-lived than in aged donors. Older age coincided with a roughly linear decline in TCR beta diversity per million T cells.

The V gene's germline CDR1 is SGHRS and CDR2 YFSETQ. This CDR3 is built from 13 residues. Together with a sample-barcoded 5' primer, a J-beta primer mix was included in a second PCR lasting about 7 to 12 cycles. TCRdb reprocessed the 5' RACE reads via MiXCR and lists one record per CDR3 protein. The sample holds approximately 820,000 distinct CDR3 sequences; roughly 44% are singletons and the top ten take around 21%. Healthy Caucasian individuals from Russia aged roughly 6 to 90 served as donors. The authors isolated at least 6.5 million PBMCs per sample. The sample consisted of blood. This clonotype originated in a man between 60 and 75 years old in good health. The J gene is TRBJ1-2, the V gene TRBV5-1; D may be TRBD1 (6 bases). For the CDR3, the DNA is TGCGCCGGCAGCAGGACAGTTGACTATGGCTACACCTTC. Translation gives CAGSRTVDYGYTF.